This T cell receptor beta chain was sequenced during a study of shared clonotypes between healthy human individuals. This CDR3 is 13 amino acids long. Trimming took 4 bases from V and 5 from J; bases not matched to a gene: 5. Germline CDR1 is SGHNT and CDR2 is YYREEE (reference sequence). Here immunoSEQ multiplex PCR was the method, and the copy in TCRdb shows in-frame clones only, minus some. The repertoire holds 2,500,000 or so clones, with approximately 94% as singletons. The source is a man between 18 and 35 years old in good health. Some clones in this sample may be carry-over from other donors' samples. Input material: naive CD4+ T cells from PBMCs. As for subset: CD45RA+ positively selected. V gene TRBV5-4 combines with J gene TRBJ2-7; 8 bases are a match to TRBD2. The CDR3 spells CASSPGGRHEQYF. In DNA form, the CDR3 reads TGTGCCAGCAGCCCGGGGGGGAGGCACGAGCAGTACTTC.